These 14 T cell receptor beta chains were sequenced from one sample in a study of blood T cell repertoires in COVID-19. The table came from immunoSEQ multiplex PCR; TCRdb's copy has only in-frame clones and leaves some out. The data contain more than 150,000 clones, around 80% of them singletons. Sequenced: peripheral blood. The receptors here all came from a woman older than 75 with active or convalescent COVID-19.

V usage is TRBV10-3 and J usage is TRBJ2-5, with a tentative D call TRBD2 (5 bases). The germline gives CDR1 ENHRY, CDR2 SYGVKD. This CDR3 contains 13 residues. V was pared by 6 bases and J by 5 bases, with 13 bases between. CDR3 in amino acids: CAISPAERETQYF. The CDR3 DNA follows: TGTGCCATCAGCCCCGCGGAGCGGGAGACCCAGTACTTC.

The genes are TRBV11-2 and TRBJ1-6; no definite D call. Looked up from germline, CDR1 is SGHAT and CDR2 is FQNNGV. Trimming left V 5 bases short and J 4 bases short, with 9 bases between. The CDR3 is 14 residues long. This CDR3 reads CASSLARYNSPLHF. The DNA of the CDR3 is TGTGCCAGCAGCCTTGCGCGATATAATTCACCCCTCCACTTT.

The rearrangement joins TRBV6-5 to TRBJ2-7; TRBD1 might be the D (6 bases). Trimming took 7 bases from V and 2 from J, leaving 15 bases between them. CDR1 and CDR2 from the germline V gene are MNHEY and SVGAGI. The CDR3 covers 14 residues. CDR3 loop: CASTNRASPYEQYF. For the CDR3, the DNA is TGTGCCAGCACAAACAGGGCGTCCCCCTACGAGCAGTACTTC.

The CDR3 nucleotides are TGCGCCAGCAGCTTGGCCGTACGGGGGGGCCCGGAGACCCAGTACTTC. As protein: CASSLAVRGGPETQYF. The chain employs TRBV5-1 and TRBJ2-5, with 8 positions matching TRBD2. This CDR3 spans 16 amino acids. Per the germline V gene, CDR1 is SGHRS and CDR2 is YFSETQ. V dropped 0 bases and J dropped 5; count of bases not matched to a gene: 9.

This chain uses TRBV23-1 with TRBJ1-5; TRBD1 aligns across 9 bases. TRBV23-1 falls under the ORF class, with uncertain function. With V trimmed by 4 bases and J by 5 bases, 9 bases remained unmatched. The CDR3 has 16 amino acids. For the CDR3, the DNA is TGCGCCAGCAGTCCTCGGACAGGGGCGAGATATCAGCCCCAGCATTTT. Translating it yields CASSPRTGARYQPQHF.

There are a few counts of this clone. This CDR3 reads CASSFVFRGFVEKLFF. Here the CDR3 DNA reads TGTGCCAGCAGTTTTGTGTTTAGGGGCTTCGTGGAAAAACTGTTTTTT. The chain is built from TRBV28 and TRBJ1-4; tentative D call: TRBD1 (5 bases). Trimming took 3 bases from V and 8 from J, leaving 19 bases between them. This CDR3 is 16 amino acids long. Germline V CDR1 and CDR2: MDHEN, SYDVKM.

The V gene is TRBV6-5, the J gene TRBJ1-2, with D possibly being TRBD1 (6 bases). The CDR3 runs 11 residues. V lost 7 bases and J lost 6, with 9 bases in between. Germline V CDR1 and CDR2: MNHEY, SVGAGI. The CDR3 region is CASIQGDGYTF. As DNA, the CDR3 is TGTGCCAGCATACAGGGTGATGGCTACACCTTC.

The chain links TRBV10-3 to TRBJ1-2, with 7 positions matching TRBD1. The junction had 6 bases not matched to a gene; V was cut back by 4 bases and J by 7 bases. The CDR3 consists of 13 residues. The germline gives CDR1 ENHRY, CDR2 SYGVKD. CDR3 loop: CAISGDRVAGYTF. CDR3 coding DNA: TGTGCCATCAGTGGAGACAGGGTCGCTGGCTACACCTTC.

The V gene is TRBV5-1, the J gene TRBJ2-7; 9 bases fit TRBD2. Trimming removed 3 bases from V and 0 bases from J; junction bases left unmatched: 4. CDR3 length: 15 residues. The germline V gene has CDR1 SGHRS and CDR2 YFSETQ. CDR3 DNA sequence: TGCGCCAGCAGCTCCTTAGCGGGGGCCTCCTACGAGCAGTACTTC. Its translation: CASSSLAGASYEQYF.

For this clone: Additional DNA sequences in this sample encode the identical CDR3. The V gene is TRBV7-2, the J gene TRBJ1-5; no firm D call. V gave up 2 bases and J gave up 4 bases, with 12 bases separating them. Per the germline V gene, CDR1 is SGHTA and CDR2 is FQGNSA. This CDR3 comprises 15 residues. The DNA for the CDR3 is TGTGCCAGCAGCTTATCATTCGGCGGGAATCAGCCCCAGCATTTT. It yields the protein CASSLSFGGNQPQHF.

The table lists this clone with a count of one. The J gene is TRBJ2-5, the V gene TRBV3-1 (or the pseudogene TRBV3-2), with D possibly being TRBD2 (7 bases). Germline V gene lookup returns CDR1 LGHDT and CDR2 YNNKEL (reference sequence). The CDR3 runs to 15 residues. V was pared by 2 bases and J by 2 bases, with 12 bases between. CDR3 DNA: TGTGCCAGCAGCCAAACCCGGGGGGCGCAAGAGACCCAGTACTTC. This gives the protein CASSQTRGAQETQYF.

V usage is TRBV6-5 and J usage is TRBJ2-7, with 13 bases aligning to TRBD2. The trim removed 6 bases at V and 3 bases at J, leaving 2 bases unmatched. Germline lookup yields CDR1 MNHEY and CDR2 SVGAGI. The CDR3 covers 14 residues. The CDR3 DNA reads TGTGCCAGCAGACGGACTAGCGGGGGCTACGAGCAGTACTTC. Translated, it gives CASRRTSGGYEQYF.

The chain joins TRBV7-2 to TRBJ2-3, with TRBD2 matching 7 bases. CDR3 size: 13 residues. The V gene end was trimmed by 5 bases and the J gene end by 6 bases; junction bases not matched to a gene: 5. Germline V gives CDR1 SGHTA, CDR2 FQGNSA. CDR3 sequence (DNA): TGTGCCAGCAGCGGACTAGTGAGGGATACGCAGTATTTT. Its protein is CASSGLVRDTQYF.

V and J are TRBV19 and TRBJ1-4; 7 bases are a match to TRBD1. The CDR3 sequence is 13 residues long. V was clipped by 6 bases and J by 14 bases; unmatched bases: 12. Germline loops: CDR1 LNHDA, CDR2 SQIVND (reference sequence). CDR3 sequence reads: CASSPSPRGHLFF. The DNA for the CDR3 is TGTGCCAGTAGCCCATCGCCTAGGGGGCATCTGTTTTTT.